These 27 T cell receptor beta chains share one sample of origin, sequenced in a study of T cell repertoires in cytomegalovirus infection. No antigen has been assigned to these receptors. TCRdb itself ran the reads through MiXCR, one entry per CDR3 protein. The sample has roughly 500,000 distinct CDR3 sequences, around 35% seen once. Here the sequenced sample was cultured PBMCs, taken from culture after CMV antigen stimulation. The source is a human donor in good health (CMV status not recorded). Some clones in this sample may be carry-over from other donors' samples.

This sequence joins TRBV20-1 and TRBJ1-6; 7 bases map to TRBD1. This CDR3 is built from 14 residues. With V trimmed by 4 bases and J by 2 bases, 2 bases remained unmatched. In germline, CDR1 is DFQATT, CDR2 SNEGSKA (reference sequence). This CDR3 reads CSATRGPYNSPLHF. The DNA for the CDR3 is TGCAGTGCTACGAGGGGGCCCTATAATTCACCCCTCCACTTT.

The genes are TRBV7-9 and TRBJ1-1, with D maybe TRBD1 (5 bases). Trimming left V 8 bases short and J 4 bases short, with 17 bases between. Germline V gives CDR1 SEHNR, CDR2 FQNEAQ (reference sequence). The CDR3 is 14 amino acids. The CDR3: CASRGGGASTEAFF. The CDR3 bases are TGTGCCAGCCGGGGTGGGGGAGCTAGCACTGAAGCTTTCTTT.

Ten or more counts support this clonotype. The CDR3 protein is CASSLDRTGELFF. The CDR3 region has the DNA TGTGCCAGCAGCTTGGACAGAACCGGGGAGCTGTTTTTT. This chain joins TRBV7-2 and TRBJ2-2, with D perhaps matching TRBD1 (6 bases). Germline assignment: CDR1 SGHTA and CDR2 FQGNSA. CDR3 length equals 13 residues. V lost 3 bases, J lost 5 bases, and 7 bases lay in between.

This clonotype was counted a few times. The gene calls are TRBV7-8 and TRBJ1-4; D is unresolved. Trimming removed 5 bases from V and 11 bases from J, with 12 bases in between. This CDR3 region has 12 residues. CDR1 and CDR2 from the germline V gene are SGHVS and FQNEAQ. Here the CDR3 reads CASSPELSKLFF. DNA of the CDR3: TGTGCCAGCAGCCCCGAACTGTCTAAACTGTTTTTT.

V gene TRBV7-2 combines with J gene TRBJ2-1; D remains unclear. V dropped 0 bases and J dropped 7 bases, with 13 bases sitting between them. The CDR3 loop spans 15 amino acids. From germline, CDR1 is SGHTA and CDR2 FQGNSA. This CDR3 reads CASSLAVNRVNEQFF. The CDR3 bases are TGTGCCAGCAGCTTAGCGGTTAACCGGGTTAATGAGCAGTTCTTC.

The rearrangement uses TRBV6-5 and TRBJ1-2, with TRBD1 as a possible D gene (5 bases). Germline values: CDR1 MNHEY, CDR2 SVGAGI. CDR3 size: 16 residues. Trimming cost V 6 bases and J 8 bases, with 25 bases left between them. CDR3 sequence reads: CASSRGVSTSRGGYTF. The CDR3 DNA is TGTGCCAGCAGCAGAGGGGTCTCTACCAGCCGAGGGGGCTACACCTTC.

This clonotype was observed a handful of times. This chain connects TRBV6-2 or TRBV6-3 to TRBJ2-7; TRBD1 matches at 10 bases. V gave up 10 bases and J gave up 0 bases; unmatched junction bases: 3. Germline V lookup: CDR1 MNHEY, CDR2 SVGEGT. This CDR3 is 13 amino acids long. The CDR3 bases are TGTGCCACCGGGACAGGGGTCTCCTACGAGCAGTACTTC. Translated, it gives CATGTGVSYEQYF.

The chain links TRBV19 to TRBJ2-5; 7 bases agree with TRBD1. Germline trimming cut 1 base from V and 5 bases from J; bases unmatched to any gene: 4. In germline, CDR1 is LNHDA, CDR2 SQIVND (reference sequence). The CDR3 runs to 14 residues. Here the CDR3 reads CASSIADRSETQYF. The DNA of the CDR3 is TGTGCCAGTAGTATAGCGGACAGGTCGGAGACCCAGTACTTC.

This clonotype was counted a few times. This sequence joins TRBV7-8 and TRBJ1-3, with D possibly being TRBD1 (5 bases). V lost 5 bases and J lost 4, with 15 bases in between. The CDR3 covers 15 residues. CDR1 and CDR2 from the germline V gene are SGHVS and FQNEAQ. The CDR3 region has the DNA TGTGCCAGCAGCCGGCGGGACTTAGCAGGAAACACCATATATTTT. Protein sequence: CASSRRDLAGNTIYF.

This clonotype was recorded many times. The J gene is TRBJ2-5, the V gene TRBV6-1; TRBD2 matches at 11 bases. This CDR3 region has 13 residues. V lost 8 bases, J lost 5 bases, and 4 bases stayed unmatched. The V gene's germline CDR1 is MNHNS and CDR2 SASEGT. Here the CDR3 reads CASGLAGYETQYF. CDR3 DNA: TGTGCCAGCGGACTAGCGGGCTATGAGACCCAGTACTTC.

This clonotype was picked up a small number of times. The chain is built from TRBV7-8 and TRBJ1-2; 8 positions match TRBD1. The V segment lost 4 bases and the J segment 7 bases; nucleotides outside the gene matches: 8. The germline CDR1 and CDR2 sequences are SGHVS and FQNEAQ. CDR3 length: 14 amino acids. The CDR3 loop reads CASSSRTGRAGYTF. The CDR3 DNA reads TGTGCCAGCAGCTCTCGGACAGGGCGCGCTGGCTACACCTTC.

This clonotype was counted only a few times. V is TRBV7-2 and J is TRBJ2-5; 7 bases are a match to TRBD2. The length of the CDR3 is 18 residues. Germline loops: CDR1 SGHTA, CDR2 FQGNSA. Losses at the gene ends were 4 bases for V and 1 base for J; bases not matched to a gene: 15. CDR3 sequence (DNA): TGTGCCAGCAGCTACGATCCTCGGGAGGTCCCGATCCAAGAGACCCAGTACTTC. It codes for CASSYDPREVPIQETQYF.

This clonotype has only a few counts. The J gene is TRBJ2-2, the V gene TRBV6-6, with D unresolved. Trimming removed 5 bases from V and 2 bases from J, with 9 bases in between. Germline CDR1 and CDR2: MNHNY and SVGAGI (reference sequence). This CDR3 is 14 amino acids long. The DNA of the CDR3 is TGTGCCAGCAGTGTACGAGTTAACACCGGGGAGCTGTTTTTT. This codes for CASSVRVNTGELFF.

V and J are TRBV6-1 and TRBJ2-3, with D possibly being TRBD2 (5 bases). The CDR3 sequence is 15 residues long. The germline CDR1 and CDR2 sequences are MNHNS and SASEGT. V was shortened by 0 bases and J by 7 bases, with 14 bases between the two germline ends. The CDR3 region has the DNA TGTGCCAGCAGTGAAGCGGGCTCTCTAGCACATACGCAGTATTTT. This gives the protein CASSEAGSLAHTQYF.

This clonotype was counted ten times or more. The chain links TRBV7-6 to TRBJ2-1, with TRBD2 matching 12 bases. This CDR3 region has 14 residues. Germline CDR1 is SGHVS and CDR2 is FNYEAQ. The V segment lost 4 bases and the J segment 7 bases; nucleotides outside the gene matches: 2. CDR3 in amino acids: CASSSTSGRNEQFF. CDR3 in DNA: TGTGCCAGCAGCTCGACTAGCGGGAGAAATGAGCAGTTCTTC.

In this sample, this clonotype turned up a few times. This chain joins TRBV7-9 and TRBJ2-2; 10 nucleotides align to TRBD2. In germline, CDR1 is SEHNR, CDR2 FQNEAQ (reference sequence). This CDR3 spans 16 amino acids. The J segment lost 0 bases and the V segment lost 4 bases, leaving 2 bases of the junction unmatched. The CDR3 loop reads CASSYSGRSNTGELFF. Written as DNA, the CDR3 is TGTGCCAGCAGCTATAGCGGGAGGTCGAACACCGGGGAGCTGTTTTTT.

This clonotype was seen repeatedly, ten times or more. The gene calls are TRBV28 and TRBJ1-2, with D tentatively TRBD1 (5 bases). This CDR3 has 13 residues. V lost 2 bases and J 7 bases, leaving 11 bases between the germline ends. Looked up from germline, CDR1 is MDHEN and CDR2 is SYDVKM. The CDR3 nucleotides read TGTGCCAGCAGTTTAAGAGGCAGGGCTGGCTACACCTTC. Translated: CASSLRGRAGYTF.

This chain links TRBV15 with TRBJ2-2; a weak D match, TRBD1 (6 bases). Trimming left V 0 bases short and J 4 bases short, with 12 bases between. Germline loops: CDR1 LNHNV, CDR2 YYDKDF (reference sequence). The length of the CDR3 is 16 residues. The CDR3 is CATSRERGSVTGELFF. CDR3 DNA: TGTGCCACCAGCAGAGAAAGGGGGAGCGTCACCGGGGAGCTGTTTTTT.

The rearrangement joins TRBV7-8 to TRBJ2-1; D assignment may be TRBD1 or TRBD2 (5 bases each). V was shortened by 4 bases and J by 6 bases, with 19 bases between the two germline ends. Germline values: CDR1 SGHVS, CDR2 FQNEAQ. The CDR3 is 16 amino acids. Here the CDR3 DNA reads TGTGCCAGCAGCTACCTCCGAGTGAGGGGCGGCAATGAGCAGTTCTTC. Translated: CASSYLRVRGGNEQFF.

This clonotype was found once. The chain links TRBV15 to TRBJ2-7; TRBD2 might be the D (5 bases). The CDR3 loop spans 13 amino acids. Deletions cut 5 bases from V and 5 bases from J, with 13 bases between. The germline gives CDR1 LNHNV, CDR2 YYDKDF (reference sequence). The CDR3 DNA reads TGTGCCACCAGCGCCCGGGGTACGGACGAGCAGTACTTC. Translating gives CATSARGTDEQYF. Full variable domain (rest looked up from reference TRBV15 and TRBJ2-7): DAMVIQNPRYQVTQFGKPVTLSCSQTLNHNVMYWYQQKSSQAPKLLFHYYDKDFNNEADTPDNFQSRRPNTSFCFLDIRSPGLGDTAMYLCATSARGTDEQYFGPGTRLTVT.

This clonotype was seen only once. This chain uses TRBV5-6 with TRBJ2-2; tentatively, D is TRBD2 (5 bases). CDR3 length equals 17 residues. V lost 0 bases to trimming and J lost 5 bases, with 17 bases between them. Per germline, CDR1 SGHDT and CDR2 YYEEEE. The DNA of the CDR3 is TGTGCCAGCAGCTTGGAGGCTAGTGGTAGAGGGACCGGGGAGCTGTTTTTT. Protein: CASSLEASGRGTGELFF. The entire variable domain, with the rest obtained from reference TRBV5-6 and TRBJ2-2, is as follows: DAGVTQSPTHLIKTRGQQVTLRCSPKSGHDTVSWYQQALGQGPQFIFQYYEEEERQRGNFPDRFSGHQFPNYSSELNVNALLLGDSALYLCASSLEASGRGTGELFFGEGSRLTVL.

This clonotype came up many times. V gene TRBV7-2 combines with J gene TRBJ2-3; D is perhaps TRBD1 or TRBD2 (5 bases each). With 4 bases removed from V and 2 bases from J, the gap between germline ends came to 16 bases. In germline, CDR1 is SGHTA, CDR2 FQGNSA. This CDR3 contains 16 residues. The CDR3 DNA reads TGTGCCAGCAGCTCCATAGGACCCGGGGCCACAGATACGCAGTATTTT. Encoded protein: CASSSIGPGATDTQYF.

At least ten counts were recorded for this clonotype. The chain employs TRBV7-2 and TRBJ1-1; D remains ambiguous. CDR3 length equals 14 residues. Germline CDR1 reads SGHTA; CDR2 reads FQGNSA. Between the trimmed V and J ends, which lost 3 bases and 1 base, there was a span of 9 bases. The chain's CDR3 is CASSFGPGNTEAFF. In DNA, the CDR3 is TGTGCCAGCAGCTTCGGACCGGGGAACACTGAAGCTTTCTTT.

The J gene is TRBJ1-5, the V gene TRBV19, with 8 bases that match TRBD1. This CDR3 has 14 residues. V shed 9 bases and J 5 bases; nucleotides not matched to a gene: 9. Germline V gene sequence: CDR1 LNHDA, CDR2 SQIVND (reference sequence). DNA for the CDR3: TGTGCCAGCAGGAAGACAGGGGTTGATCAGCCCCAGCATTTT. This encodes CASRKTGVDQPQHF. Filled out from reference TRBV19 and TRBJ1-5, the complete variable domain reads DGGITQSPKYLFRKEGQNVTLSCEQNLNHDAMYWYRQDPGQGLRLIYYSQIVNDFQKGDIAEGYSVSREKKESFPLTVTSAQKNPTAFYLCASRKTGVDQPQHFGDGTRLSIL.

This clonotype was detected many times. This sequence joins TRBV7-2 and TRBJ2-2; TRBD2 agrees at 9 bases. Trimming cost V 2 bases and J 3 bases; bases outside gene matches: 7. Germline-derived CDR1 and CDR2 are SGHTA and FQGNSA. The CDR3 loop spans 17 amino acids. CDR3 bases: TGTGCCAGCAGCTTAAGGCGACTAGCGGTTTACACCGGGGAGCTGTTTTTT. Amino acid sequence: CASSLRRLAVYTGELFF.

This chain joins TRBV19 and TRBJ2-5; D not resolved. Germline V gene lookup returns CDR1 LNHDA and CDR2 SQIVND (reference sequence). Trimming stripped 4 bases from V and 2 bases from J, with 8 bases between. This CDR3 has 13 residues. The CDR3 bases are TGTGCCAGTAGTAATCCGCAACAAGAGACCCAGTACTTC. Encoded protein: CASSNPQQETQYF.

The V gene is TRBV6-1, the J gene TRBJ1-1, with 8 nucleotides matching TRBD1. Germline CDR1 is MNHNS and CDR2 is SASEGT. The CDR3 length is 14 residues. After removal of 6 bases from V and 4 bases from J, the junction contained 7 bases not matched to a gene. CDR3 region: CASSGTGSSTEAFF. The CDR3 nucleotides read TGTGCCAGCAGCGGGACAGGCTCTTCCACTGAAGCTTTCTTT.